These 2 T cell receptor beta chains were all obtained from the same sample, sequenced in a study of cytomegalovirus exposure and HLA in healthy donors. Primers for the PCR totalled 60 Vbeta and 13 Jbeta. Libraries were prepared by immunoSEQ multiplex PCR; TCRdb keeps only in-frame clonotypes and omits some of them. The table lists 100,000 or so clones, 60% to 80% of them singletons, with roughly 9.3% in the top ten. Sequencing was performed on PBMCs. The receptor source for this set is a male donor in good health and CMV-seropositive.

As regards this clone: Its ends do not fully match the called genes, so a read error is possible. The J gene is TRBJ2-1, the V gene TRBV28; 11 bases align to TRBD2. Germline CDR1 and CDR2: MDHEN and SYDVKM. The CDR3 is 13 residues long. The CDR3 DNA reads as TGTGCCAGCAGCAAACTAGCGGGAGCAGTACTGCTCTTC. It encodes CASSKLAGAVLLF.

This chain joins TRBV10-1 and TRBJ2-3, with D maybe TRBD1 (6 bases). The length of the CDR3 is 12 residues. The germline V and J ends were trimmed by 4 bases and 4 bases, with 6 bases remaining between them. Per the germline V gene, CDR1 is WNHNN and CDR2 is SYGVQD (reference sequence). The CDR3 here is CASSAGADTQYF. The CDR3 region has the DNA TGCGCCAGCAGTGCAGGGGCAGATACGCAGTATTTT.